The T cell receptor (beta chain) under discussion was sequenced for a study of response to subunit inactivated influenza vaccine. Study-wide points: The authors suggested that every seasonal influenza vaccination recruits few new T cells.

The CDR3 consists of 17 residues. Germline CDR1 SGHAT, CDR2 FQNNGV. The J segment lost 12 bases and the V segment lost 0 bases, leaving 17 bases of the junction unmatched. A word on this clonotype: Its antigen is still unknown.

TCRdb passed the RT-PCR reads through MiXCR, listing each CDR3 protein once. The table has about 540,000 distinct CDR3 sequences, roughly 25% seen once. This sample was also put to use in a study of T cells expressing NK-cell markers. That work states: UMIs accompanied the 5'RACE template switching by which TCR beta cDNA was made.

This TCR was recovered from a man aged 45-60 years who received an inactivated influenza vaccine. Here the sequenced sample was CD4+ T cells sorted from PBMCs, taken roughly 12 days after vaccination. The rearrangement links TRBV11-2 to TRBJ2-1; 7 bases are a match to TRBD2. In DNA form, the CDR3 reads TGTGCCAGCAGCTTAGAGTTATTGCGGGGGTTAAGGAGTGGGCAGTTCTTC. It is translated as CASSLELLRGLRSGQFF.